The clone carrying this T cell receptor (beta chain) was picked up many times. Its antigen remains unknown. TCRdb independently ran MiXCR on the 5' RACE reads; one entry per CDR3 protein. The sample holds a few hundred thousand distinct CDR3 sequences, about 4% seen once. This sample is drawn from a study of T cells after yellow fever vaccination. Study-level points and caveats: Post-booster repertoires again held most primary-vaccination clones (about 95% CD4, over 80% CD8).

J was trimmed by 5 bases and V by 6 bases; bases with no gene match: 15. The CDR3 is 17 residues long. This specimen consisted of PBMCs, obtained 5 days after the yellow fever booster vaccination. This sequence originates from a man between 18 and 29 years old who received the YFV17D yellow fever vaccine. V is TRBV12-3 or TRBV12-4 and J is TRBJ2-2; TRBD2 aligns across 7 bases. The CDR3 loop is CASSPTRGRGGTGELFF. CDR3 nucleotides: TGTGCCAGCAGCCCCACCCGGGGGAGGGGTGGGACCGGGGAGCTGTTTTTT.